This T cell receptor beta chain is drawn from a study of patients and donors after allogeneic stem cell transplantation. Trimming pared 6 bases from V and 2 bases from J, leaving 11 bases between. The V gene's germline CDR1 is MGHDK and CDR2 SYGVNS. CDR3 length: 13 amino acids. TCRdb called the RT-PCR reads again in MiXCR, with one record for every CDR3 protein. Here the sample spans some 160,000 distinct CDR3 sequences, approximately 24% being singletons. The origin of this receptor is a human donor who was either an allogeneic HSCT recipient or a stem cell or donor lymphocyte infusion donor (not recorded which). It is not recorded whose cells these are; they may come from a transplant donor. The chain joins TRBV25-1 to TRBJ2-7; D possibly corresponds to TRBD1 (5 bases). Source material: blood, either unsorted or a sorted T cell fraction (not recorded which). In nucleotides, the CDR3 is TGTGCCAGCAGCCACGACAGCCCCTACGAGCAGTACTTC. It encodes CASSHDSPYEQYF.